This is a list of T cell receptor beta chains from one sample in a study of shared clonotypes between healthy human individuals. Generated by immunoSEQ multiplex PCR, the TCRdb table keeps only in-frame clones and is missing some. The data contain some 2,500,000 clones, over 85% of them seen just once; the ten biggest clones take up 0.36%. Sequences were obtained from naive CD4+ T cells from PBMCs. Receptor source: a man aged 18 to 29 in good health. Some clones in this sample may be carry-over from other donors' samples. Both conserved end residues are part of each CDR3. Each record gives: V gene, clone size, J gene, CDR3 protein. For some rows the clone size is stated as once, few or many, or as a class when expanded; others skip it.

>TRBV7-2|-|TRBJ1-5
CASSWDIDQPQHF
>TRBV11-2|-|TRBJ1-3
CASSSSGTGGNTIYF
>TRBV5-1|-|TRBJ2-1
CASSLGSSTPSYNEQFF
>TRBV2|-|TRBJ1-4
CASRYRGGNEKLFF
>TRBV7-2|-|TRBJ2-6
CASSRGSGANVLTF
>TRBV7-8|-|TRBJ1-2
CASSLGPPGYYGYTF
>TRBV6-4|-|TRBJ2-3
CASTPKIGRPLVTDTQYF
>TRBV5-6|-|TRBJ1-1
CASSPGTGRAFF
>TRBV9|-|TRBJ2-1
CASSVDPTYNEQFF
>TRBV11-2|-|TRBJ2-7
CASSSGLVSYEQYF
>TRBV9|-|TRBJ1-3
CASSVGGPGNTIYF
>TRBV6-1|-|TRBJ2-2
CAGRGRSTGELFF
>TRBV7-2|-|TRBJ2-7
CASSLWGREYEQYF
>TRBV28|-|TRBJ2-3
CASSYQTSTHTDTQYF
>TRBV7-2|-|TRBJ2-1
CASSRRGLHNEQFF
>TRBV19|-|TRBJ2-1
CASRTQEVSYNEQFF
>TRBV13|-|TRBJ2-2
CASSLVAGNTGELFF
>TRBV5-1|-|TRBJ2-7
CASSPRWGRDSSSYEQYF
>TRBV19|-|TRBJ2-3
CASSREGGTDTQYF
>TRBV10-3|few|TRBJ1-1
CAIRGSPDTEAFF
>TRBV7-3|-|TRBJ2-7
CASSLGGLAGSEQYF
>TRBV11-2|once|TRBJ2-5
CASSLIRLAGVGETQYF
>TRBV5-1|-|TRBJ1-1
CASSSQGNTEAFF
>TRBV2|-|TRBJ2-1
CASTQDSLNEQFF
>TRBV28|-|TRBJ2-7
CAIRLTGEAYEQYF
>TRBV19|-|TRBJ1-1
CASSIGRGTEAFF
>TRBV18|once|TRBJ1-1
CASSPDLGARGTEAFF
>TRBV6-1|-|TRBJ1-3
CASSEVQTTGNTIYF
>TRBV28|-|TRBJ2-7
CASSLLGRDAYEQYF
>TRBV2|-|TRBJ1-2
CASRGDASNYGYTF
>TRBV4-1|once|TRBJ2-1
CASSPKTSGRSHNEQFF
>TRBV5-1|-|TRBJ1-1
CASSRTANTEAFF
>TRBV18|-|TRBJ2-1
CASSPDRGSGHEQFF
>TRBV2|-|TRBJ2-7
CASSETGRGESEQYF
>TRBV7-2|-|TRBJ2-1
CASSLEGVFSSYNEQFF
>TRBV28|-|TRBJ2-1
CASSFRAGLAGGEQFF
>TRBV30|few|TRBJ1-5
CAWSETGTTNQPQHF
>TRBV9|-|TRBJ2-3
CASRPTGQITDTQYF
>TRBV7-3|-|TRBJ1-3
CASSPSTGTGNTIYF
>TRBV27|-|TRBJ2-7
CASSLSGTRSYEQYF
>TRBV4-1|-|TRBJ2-7
CASSQVKFWDRGQYEQYF
>TRBV5-1|-|TRBJ2-2
CASSFLAGEVAGELFF
>TRBV28|-|TRBJ2-4
CASTLAGAAKNIQYF
>TRBV7-8|-|TRBJ1-1
CASKGTDEAFF
>TRBV7-2|-|TRBJ1-2
CASSADDYGYTF
>TRBV6-1|-|TRBJ1-1
CASSEGYTEAFF
>TRBV6-5|once|TRBJ1-2
CASSYSMGPGGYTF
>TRBV5-1|-|TRBJ2-7
CASFGSSCEQYF